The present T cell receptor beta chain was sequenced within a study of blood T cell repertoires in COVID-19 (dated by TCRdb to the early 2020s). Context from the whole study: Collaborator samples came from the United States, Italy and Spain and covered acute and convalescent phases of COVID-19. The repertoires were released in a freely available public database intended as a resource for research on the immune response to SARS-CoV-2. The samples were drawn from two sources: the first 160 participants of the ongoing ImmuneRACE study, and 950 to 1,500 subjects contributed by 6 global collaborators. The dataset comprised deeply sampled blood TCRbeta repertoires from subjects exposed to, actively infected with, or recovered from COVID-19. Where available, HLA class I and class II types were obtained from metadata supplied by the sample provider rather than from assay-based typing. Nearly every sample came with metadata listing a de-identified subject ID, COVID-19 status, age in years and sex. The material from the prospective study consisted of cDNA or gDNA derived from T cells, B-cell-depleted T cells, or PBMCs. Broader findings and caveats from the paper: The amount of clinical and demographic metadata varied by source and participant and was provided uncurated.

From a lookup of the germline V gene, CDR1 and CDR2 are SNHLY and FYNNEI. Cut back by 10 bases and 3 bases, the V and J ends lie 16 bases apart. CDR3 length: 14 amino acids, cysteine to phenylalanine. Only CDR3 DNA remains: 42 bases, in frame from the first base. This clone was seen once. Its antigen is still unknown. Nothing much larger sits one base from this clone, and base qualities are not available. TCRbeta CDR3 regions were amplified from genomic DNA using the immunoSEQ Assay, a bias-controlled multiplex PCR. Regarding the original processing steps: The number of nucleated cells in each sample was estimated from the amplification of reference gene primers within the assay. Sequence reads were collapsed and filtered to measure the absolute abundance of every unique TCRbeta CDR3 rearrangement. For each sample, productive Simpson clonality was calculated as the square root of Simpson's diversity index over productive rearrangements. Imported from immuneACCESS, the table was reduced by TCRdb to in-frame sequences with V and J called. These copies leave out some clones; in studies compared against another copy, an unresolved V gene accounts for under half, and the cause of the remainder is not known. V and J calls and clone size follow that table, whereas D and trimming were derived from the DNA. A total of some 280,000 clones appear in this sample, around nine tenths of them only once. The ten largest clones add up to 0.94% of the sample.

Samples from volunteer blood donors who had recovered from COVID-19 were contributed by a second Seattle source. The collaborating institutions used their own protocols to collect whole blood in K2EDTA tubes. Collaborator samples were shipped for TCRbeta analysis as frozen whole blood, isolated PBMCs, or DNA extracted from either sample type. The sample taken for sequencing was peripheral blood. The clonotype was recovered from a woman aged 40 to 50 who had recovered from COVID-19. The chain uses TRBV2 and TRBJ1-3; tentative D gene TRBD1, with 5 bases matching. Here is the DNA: TGTGCCATCGCGGACGGGACTCTTGGAAACACCATATATTTT. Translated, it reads CAIADGTLGNTIYF. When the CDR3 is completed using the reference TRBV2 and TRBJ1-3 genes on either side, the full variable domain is EPEVTQTPSHQVTQMGQEVILRCVPISNHLYFYWYRQILGQKVEFLVSFYNNEISEKSEIFDDQFSVERPDGSNFTLKIRSTKLEDSAMYFCAIADGTLGNTIYFGEGSWLTVV.